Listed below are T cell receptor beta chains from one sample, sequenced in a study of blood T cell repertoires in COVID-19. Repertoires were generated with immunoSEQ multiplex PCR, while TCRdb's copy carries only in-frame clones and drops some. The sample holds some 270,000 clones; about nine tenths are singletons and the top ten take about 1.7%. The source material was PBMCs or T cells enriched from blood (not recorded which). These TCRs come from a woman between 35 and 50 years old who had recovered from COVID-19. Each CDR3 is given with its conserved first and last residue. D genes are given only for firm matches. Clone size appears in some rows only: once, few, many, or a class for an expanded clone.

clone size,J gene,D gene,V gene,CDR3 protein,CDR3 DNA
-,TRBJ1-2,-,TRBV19,CASTPGTPPNYGYTF,TGTGCCAGTACCCCAGGGACACCCCCTAACTATGGCTACACCTTC
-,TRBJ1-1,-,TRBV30,CAWSRQPNTEAFF,TGTGCCTGGAGCCGACAGCCGAACACTGAAGCTTTCTTT
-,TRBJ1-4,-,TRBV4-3,CASSQVNREKLFF,TGCGCCAGCAGCCAAGTAAATCGGGAAAAACTGTTTTTT
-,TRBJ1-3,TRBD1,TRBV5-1,CASSSQGQGENTIYF,TGCGCCAGCAGCTCACAAGGACAGGGGGAAAACACCATATATTTT
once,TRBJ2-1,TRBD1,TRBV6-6,CASSHTGAQFF,TGTGCCAGCAGTCATACAGGGGCCCAGTTCTTC
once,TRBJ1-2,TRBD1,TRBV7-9,CASSFTGGTNYGYTF,TGTGCCAGCAGCTTCACAGGGGGGACTAACTATGGCTACACCTTC
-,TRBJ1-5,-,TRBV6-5,CASSYSLDGGNQPQHF,TGTGCCAGCAGTTACTCTTTGGACGGAGGAAATCAGCCCCAGCATTTT
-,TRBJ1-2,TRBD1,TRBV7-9,CASSRFQGEYGYTF,TGTGCCAGCAGCCGTTTCCAGGGGGAATATGGCTACACCTTC
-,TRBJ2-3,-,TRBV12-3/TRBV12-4,CASSFSGGSEQYF,TGTGCCAGCAGTTTTAGCGGAGGTAGCGAACAGTATTTT
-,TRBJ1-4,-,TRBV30,CAWSVRQGEKLFF,TGTGCCTGGAGTGTAAGGCAGGGAGAAAAACTGTTTTTT
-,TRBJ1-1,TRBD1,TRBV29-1,CSAGQGDTEAFF,TGCAGCGCAGGACAGGGGGACACTGAAGCTTTCTTT
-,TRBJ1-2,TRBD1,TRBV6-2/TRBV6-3,CASSSWTGEAYGYTF,TGTGCCAGCAGTTCATGGACAGGGGAGGCCTATGGCTACACCTTC
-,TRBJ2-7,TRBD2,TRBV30,CAWSVRAGRSYEQYF,TGTGCCTGGAGTGTACGAGCGGGGAGGTCCTACGAGCAGTACTTC
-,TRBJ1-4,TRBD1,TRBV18,CASSKGTANEKLFF,TGTGCCAGCTCAAAAGGGACAGCTAATGAAAAACTGTTTTTT